The present T cell receptor beta chain was sequenced within a study of T cells of healthy individuals listed by TCRdb under 2018. CDR1 and CDR2 (SGHRS, YFSETQ) derive from the germline V gene. V is clipped by 0 bases and J by 8 bases, and the sequence between their germline boundaries is 11 bases long. Counted from cysteine to phenylalanine, this CDR3 has 13 amino acids. The read is trimmed to its CDR3 DNA, 39 bases read in frame from base 1. In the case of this clonotype: The antigen it recognizes is unknown. Nothing much larger sits one base from this clone, and base qualities are not available.

The library relied on 5' RACE. Sequencing used an Illumina MiSeq. Using fastp at Q25 and MiXCR, TCRdb reprocessed the public reads and kept productive beta chains. Each record represents a unique CDR3 protein, reported with the most common genes and DNA among its rows. In this sample the table shows about 96,000 distinct CDR3 sequences, 17% of which occur a single time. Of the sample, 6.2% is held by the ten largest clones. Recombination joined TRBV5-1 with TRBJ1-1; too little of a D gene remains to name it. The sequence was obtained from a human donor in good health. CDR3 reads: CASSLGSGSEAFF. The DNA reads TGCGCCAGCAGCTTGGGTAGTGGGTCAGAAGCTTTCTTT.